These 6 T cell receptor beta chains came from one sample sequenced in a study of tumor-infiltrating lymphocytes in localized non-small cell lung cancer. TCRdb keeps only in-frame clones here, not all; method: immunoSEQ multiplex PCR. The table has about 15,000 clones, roughly two thirds seen once. The specimen was lung tumor tissue. The receptor set was obtained from a human donor with non-small cell lung cancer.

CDR3 protein: CASSQPGGMEEKLFF. The CDR3 nucleotides are TGTGCCAGCAGCCAGCCGGGGGGGATGGAGGAAAAACTGTTTTTT. The rearrangement links TRBV4-2 to TRBJ1-4; perhaps TRBD1 as D (5 bases). Trimming cost V 3 bases and J 8 bases, with 16 bases left between them. CDR1 LGHNA and CDR2 YNFKEQ come from the germline V gene. The CDR3 extends over 15 amino acids.

The chain carries TRBV10-3 and TRBJ1-3; 7 bases agree with TRBD1. The CDR3 covers 16 residues. V shed 4 bases and J 0 bases; nucleotides not matched to a gene: 6. The germline CDR1 and CDR2 sequences are ENHRY and SYGVKD. This chain's CDR3 is CAISAGQAFSGNTIYF. The CDR3 DNA sequence: TGTGCCATCAGTGCAGGACAGGCTTTCTCTGGAAACACCATATATTTT.

The chain uses TRBV5-4 and TRBJ2-1, with 16 positions matching TRBD2. The CDR3 runs 16 residues. Germline V CDR1 and CDR2: SGHNT, YYREEE (reference sequence). V trimming: 4 bases; J trimming: 8 bases; junction bases outside the gene matches: 6. CDR3 region: CASSGGTSGRAYEQFF. In DNA, the CDR3 is TGTGCCAGCAGCGGGGGGACTAGCGGGAGGGCCTATGAGCAGTTCTTC.

The chain couples TRBV20-1 to TRBJ2-7, with TRBD2 matching 8 bases. Germline V CDR1 and CDR2: DFQATT, SNEGSKA (reference sequence). The CDR3 spans 11 residues. Written as DNA, the CDR3 is TGCTCAAGCGGGAGTGGGTACGAGCAGTACTTC. Translated: CSSGSGYEQYF.

This chain joins TRBV6-6 and TRBJ2-4; D not certain. V was cut by 6 bases and J by 0 bases, with 12 bases left in between. Germline CDR1 MNHNY, CDR2 SVGAGI (reference sequence). The CDR3 loop spans 15 amino acids. The DNA for the CDR3 is TGTGCCAGCAGCTCCCAACGACTAGCCAAAAACATTCAGTACTTC. It encodes CASSSQRLAKNIQYF.

This clone was counted a few times. The chain is built from TRBV28 and TRBJ2-7, with D perhaps matching TRBD1 or TRBD2 (6 bases each). The CDR3 sequence is 17 residues long. CDR1 and CDR2 (germline): MDHEN, SYDVKM. Trimming shortened V by 3 bases and J by 4 bases, and 22 bases separated the two germline ends. CDR3 in amino acids: CASSLRGAWQGAYEQYF. CDR3 in DNA: TGTGCCAGCAGTTTGAGGGGGGCCTGGCAGGGTGCATACGAGCAGTACTTC.